This TCR beta chain derives from a study of cytomegalovirus exposure and HLA in healthy donors. This clone was detected only once. 60 Vbeta and 13 Jbeta primers were used in PCR. Repertoires were generated with immunoSEQ multiplex PCR, while TCRdb's copy carries only in-frame clones and drops some. The repertoire holds 120,000 to 150,000 clones, with roughly 75% as singletons. The clonotype originates from a man under 40 in good health and CMV-seronegative. The sequencing input was PBMCs.

The CDR3 coding sequence is TGTGCCTGGAGACGCTTACAATACACCTTC. Amino acid sequence: CAWRRLQYTF. The V gene is TRBV30, the J gene TRBJ1-2; D gene uncertain. V dropped 3 bases and J dropped 11 bases, with 10 bases sitting between them. Per germline, CDR1 GTSNPN and CDR2 SVGIG (reference sequence). This CDR3 is built from 10 residues.